What follows are 31 T cell receptor beta chains derived from one specimen sequenced in a study of molecular identifiers for immune sequencing clone quantification. TCRdb fed the PCR reads into MiXCR, producing one record per CDR3 protein. The data show a few hundred thousand distinct CDR3 sequences, 25% seen once. The material sequenced was naive CD8+ T cells from blood, with Jurkat cell RNA spiked in. Subset in this sample: FACS-sorted CD8+CD4-CCR7+CD45RA+ naive T cells. The source of these receptors is a human donor in good health. Some libraries in this study had Jurkat cell RNA spiked in.

Concerning this clonotype: This could be a read error, since a much larger clone is one nucleotide away. V usage is TRBV7-2 and J usage is TRBJ2-1; no definite D call. Germline CDR1 SGHTA, CDR2 FQGNSA. The CDR3 sequence is 13 residues long. The CDR3 nucleotides are TGTGTCAGCAGCGTCGACTCCTACAATGAGCAGTTCTTC. It encodes CVSSVDSYNEQFF.

V and J are TRBV3-2 and TRBJ2-7; the table names TRBD1, a call not compared with the DNA. TRBV3-2 is tagged as a pseudogene. The CDR3 totals 15 residues. In nucleotides, the CDR3 is TGTGCCAGCAGCACCCGACAGGGGGGAGCCTACGAGCAGTACTTC. It specifies CASSTRQGGAYEQYF.

This chain links TRBV15 with TRBJ2-5; TRBD2 might be the D (5 bases). The length of the CDR3 is 18 residues. With 3 bases removed from V and 0 bases from J, the gap between germline ends came to 20 bases. CDR1 is LNHNV, CDR2 YYDKDF, per germline (reference sequence). CDR3 residues: CATSSPAAARNYQETQYF. The CDR3 coding sequence is TGTGCCACCAGCAGCCCCGCAGCGGCACGGAACTACCAAGAGACCCAGTACTTC.

The chain is built from TRBV7-9 and TRBJ1-4; maybe TRBD1 (5 bases). CDR1 and CDR2 (germline): SEHNR, FQNEAQ (reference sequence). The length of the CDR3 is 15 residues. Trimming shortened V by 4 bases and J by 8 bases, and 17 bases separated the two germline ends. This CDR3 reads CASSSPGTRNEKLFF. The DNA of the CDR3 is TGTGCCAGCAGCTCACCCGGGACTCGTAACGAAAAACTGTTTTTT.

A remark on this clonotype: One end of the junction fails to match germline, which may point to a read error. The rearrangement uses TRBV5-3 and TRBJ1-2; 9 bases align to TRBD1. TRBV5-3 is given ORF status, its function remaining uncertain. CDR3 length: 15 residues. The CDR3 DNA follows: TGTGCCAGCAGCTCCGGGACAGGGCTTAACTATGGCTACACCTTC. Translating it yields CASSSGTGLNYGYTF.

Only a few counts were recorded for this clonotype. The rearrangement links TRBV5-4 to TRBJ2-7; 12 bases agree with TRBD2. Trimming took 3 bases from V and 7 from J; bases not matched to a gene: 8. From germline, CDR1 is SGHNT and CDR2 YYREEE (reference sequence). The CDR3 is made up of 15 amino acids. The CDR3, as DNA: TGTGCCAGCAGCTCAGGACTAGCGGGAAATGGGGAGCAGTACTTC. This encodes CASSSGLAGNGEQYF.

A remark on this clonotype: This likely comes from a read error, as the CDR3 has no conserved phenylalanine or tryptophan at its end. The genes are TRBV7-8 and TRBJ2-7; tentatively, D is TRBD1 (5 bases). The CDR3 spans 14 residues. The germline V and J ends were trimmed by 1 base and 2 bases, with 9 bases remaining between them. Germline V gene lookup returns CDR1 SGHVS and CDR2 FQNEAQ. CDR3 region: CASSLVPGPYEQYL. The CDR3 coding sequence is TGTGCCAGCAGCTTAGTGCCAGGGCCCTACGAGCAGTACCTC.

The J gene is TRBJ2-7, the V gene TRBV19; D gene unclear. The ends were cut back, 3 bases at V and 6 bases at J, with 6 bases in the middle. The germline V gene has CDR1 LNHDA and CDR2 SQIVND (reference sequence). CDR3 size: 11 residues. CDR3 nucleotides: TGTGCCAGTAGTATTGAAAGCGAGCAGTACTTC. Amino acid sequence: CASSIESEQYF.

V is TRBV7-3 and J is TRBJ2-7; 12 bases are shared with TRBD2. Germline loops: CDR1 SGHTA, CDR2 FQGTGA. The CDR3 has 15 residues. The V gene end was trimmed by 4 bases and the J gene end by 5 bases; junction bases not matched to a gene: 6. DNA for the CDR3: TGTGCCAGCAGCTACCTAGCGGGAGGGCTAAACGAGCAGTACTTC. This gives the protein CASSYLAGGLNEQYF.

The chain links TRBV2 to TRBJ2-5, with no clear D. The V and J ends lost 5 bases and 0 bases respectively, with 16 bases between them. Germline V gene data show CDR1 as SNHLY and CDR2 as FYNNEI. The CDR3 loop spans 16 amino acids. The CDR3 nucleotides are TGTGCCAGCAGTCCACCCCGGGCCTCATACCAAGAGACCCAGTACTTC. Residues: CASSPPRASYQETQYF.

As for this clonotype: A much larger clone differs by one base, so this may be a read error. The V and J genes are TRBV20-1 and TRBJ2-3, with D unresolved. The CDR3 runs to 15 residues. V dropped 5 bases and J dropped 0 bases, with 15 bases sitting between them. Germline V gene sequence: CDR1 DFQATT, CDR2 SNEGSKA (reference sequence). CDR3 in amino acids: CSAVPNGRSTDTQYF. CDR3 nucleotides: TGCAGTGCTGTACCTAACGGCCGTAGCACAGATACGCAGTATTTT.

V is TRBV28 and J is TRBJ2-7; D call uncertain. V lost 6 bases and J 0 bases, leaving 12 bases between the germline ends. CDR3 size: 14 residues. Germline CDR1 and CDR2: MDHEN and SYDVKM. For the CDR3, the DNA is TGTGCCAGCAGCGTAGGGCTAGGCTCCTACGAGCAGTACTTC. This gives the protein CASSVGLGSYEQYF.

The rearrangement links TRBV28 to TRBJ1-2; D possibly corresponds to TRBD1 (6 bases). V gave up 7 bases and J gave up 1 base, with 19 bases separating them. The CDR3 has 16 amino acids. Looked up from germline, CDR1 is MDHEN and CDR2 is SYDVKM. The DNA for the CDR3 is TGTGCCAGCACCGCATCCATCCCAGGGGATAACTATGGCTACACCTTC. It codes for CASTASIPGDNYGYTF.

Details on this clonotype: Given the absence of the conserved phenylalanine or tryptophan at the CDR3 end, a read error is likely. The gene calls are TRBV7-2 and TRBJ1-5; 7 bases are a match to TRBD1. Germline loops: CDR1 SGHTA, CDR2 FQGNSA. V lost 5 bases and J lost 2; bases outside the gene matches: 6. The CDR3 length is 15 residues. The CDR3 sequence: CASSPCTGGNQPQHS. CDR3 in DNA: TGTGCCAGCAGCCCATGCACAGGGGGCAATCAGCCCCAGCATTCT.

This clonotype was found a few times. CDR3 in DNA: TGTGCCAGCAGCCAAGACAACCAAGAGACCCAGTACTTC. Its translation is CASSQDNQETQYF. The V and J genes are TRBV3-1 and TRBJ2-5; D ambiguous. V lost 0 bases and J 0 bases, leaving 2 bases between the germline ends. The length of the CDR3 is 13 residues. The germline gives CDR1 LGHDT, CDR2 YNNKEL (reference sequence).

This chain uses TRBV27 with TRBJ1-4; weak D call: TRBD1 (6 bases). From germline, CDR1 is MNHEY and CDR2 SMNVEV (reference sequence). Trimming pared 3 bases from V and 8 bases from J, leaving 13 bases between. The CDR3 contains 14 residues. The DNA of the CDR3 is TGTGCCAGCAGTTTGTCAGGGGCGGGGGAAAAACTGTTTTTT. It yields the protein CASSLSGAGEKLFF.

This clonotype was seen repeatedly, ten times or more. The chain uses TRBV6-5 and TRBJ1-1, with a weak D call TRBD1 (6 bases). CDR1 is MNHEY, CDR2 SVGAGI, per germline. V was trimmed by 0 bases and J by 10 bases, leaving 12 bases between them. The CDR3 is made up of 13 amino acids. The CDR3 nucleotides read TGTGCCAGCAGTTACTCGACAGGCCTCCTAGCTTTCTTT. It encodes CASSYSTGLLAFF.

This clonotype was picked up a small number of times. The rearrangement links TRBV6-5 to TRBJ2-2; D may match TRBD1 or TRBD2 (6 bases each). V was trimmed by 2 bases and J by 5 bases, leaving 9 bases between them. Germline assignment: CDR1 MNHEY and CDR2 SVGAGI. This CDR3 is built from 14 residues. In DNA form, the CDR3 reads TGTGCCAGCAGTTACAGGGGGGAAACCGGGGAGCTGTTTTTT. It codes for CASSYRGETGELFF.

Here the CDR3 reads CASSLGWTGTDTQYF. The CDR3 nucleotides read TGTGCCAGCAGCTTAGGGTGGACGGGCACAGATACGCAGTATTTT. The rearrangement links TRBV7-9 to TRBJ2-3; D uncertain. The CDR3 spans 15 residues. Germline V gene data show CDR1 as SEHNR and CDR2 as FQNEAQ (reference sequence). Trimming pared 1 base from V and 1 base from J, leaving 9 bases between.

This chain joins TRBV12-3 or TRBV12-4 and TRBJ1-2; D call uncertain. V lost 5 bases and J 14 bases, leaving 12 bases between the germline ends. There are 10 residues in the CDR3. This CDR3 is CASSPRPSTF. DNA of the CDR3: TGTGCCAGCAGTCCCCGGCCATCAACCTTC.

The rearrangement uses TRBV30 and TRBJ2-7; the D gene is possibly TRBD2 (5 bases). V lost 3 bases, J lost 0 bases, and 6 bases lay in between. Germline V gene lookup returns CDR1 GTSNPN and CDR2 SVGIG (reference sequence). The CDR3 sequence is 12 residues long. In DNA form, the CDR3 reads TGTGCCTGGAGGGGAGACTCCTACGAGCAGTACTTC. Its protein is CAWRGDSYEQYF.

This clonotype was detected many times. V and J are TRBV6-6 and TRBJ2-5; TRBD2 aligns across 8 bases. The CDR3 contains 16 residues. Unmatched junction bases numbered 12, after V lost 4 bases and J lost 5 bases. Germline lookup yields CDR1 MNHNY and CDR2 SVGAGI (reference sequence). This CDR3 reads CASSSDSTSVGETQYF. The CDR3 nucleotides read TGTGCCAGCAGTTCCGATTCGACTAGCGTGGGGGAGACCCAGTACTTC.

This clonotype was observed a few times. This rearrangement joins TRBV4-3 to TRBJ2-3; 9 positions match TRBD2. J lost 1 base, V lost 4 bases, and 21 bases had no gene match. The CDR3 is made up of 21 amino acids. Looked up from germline, CDR1 is LGHNA and CDR2 is YSLEER. Here the CDR3 DNA reads TGCGCCAGCAGCCTTTCGCCCTGGCGGGGGGGCGGTCGAGAGGGCACAGATACGCAGTATTTT. It specifies CASSLSPWRGGGREGTDTQYF.

About this clonotype: Germline is not matched at one junction end, which may reflect a read error. J is TRBJ1-1 and V is TRBV28; D perhaps matches TRBD1 (6 bases). CDR1 is MDHEN and CDR2 is SYDVKM in the germline V gene. The CDR3 runs to 15 residues. The CDR3 coding sequence is TGTGCCAGCACAGGCGGACAGTACATGAACACTGAAGCTCTCTTT. Translating gives CASTGGQYMNTEALF.

This clonotype occurred many times. The chain couples TRBV7-9 to TRBJ2-7; 9 bases line up with TRBD2. From germline, CDR1 is SEHNR and CDR2 FQNEAQ (reference sequence). There are 12 residues in the CDR3. The V segment lost 11 bases and the J segment 6 bases; nucleotides outside the gene matches: 8. Here the CDR3 reads CAGSGSKSEQYF. The CDR3 DNA is TGTGCCGGTAGCGGGAGTAAGTCCGAGCAGTACTTC.

This clonotype was detected only a few times. The rearrangement links TRBV20-1 to TRBJ2-3; the match to TRBD2 covers 11 bases. V shed 1 base and J 3 bases; nucleotides not matched to a gene: 9. Germline-derived CDR1 and CDR2 are DFQATT and SNEGSKA (reference sequence). CDR3 length equals 17 residues. As DNA, the CDR3 is TGCAGTGCTAGAGGGTGGCTAGCGGGAGGACTAACAGATACGCAGTATTTT. Its protein is CSARGWLAGGLTDTQYF.

This clonotype occurred a few times. V usage is TRBV19 and J usage is TRBJ1-1; 7 nucleotides line up with TRBD1. V dropped 3 bases and J dropped 8; count of bases not matched to a gene: 12. Germline V CDR1 and CDR2: LNHDA, SQIVND (reference sequence). This CDR3 contains 15 residues. This CDR3 is CASSMGQTLYEEAFF. The CDR3 bases are TGTGCCAGTAGTATGGGACAGACCCTTTACGAAGAAGCTTTCTTT.

At least ten counts were recorded for this clonotype. The genes are TRBV27 and TRBJ2-3; D is perhaps TRBD2 (6 bases). The CDR3 loop spans 15 amino acids. Trimming left V 7 bases short and J 1 base short, with 15 bases between. The germline V gene encodes CDR1 MNHEY and CDR2 SMNVEV (reference sequence). CDR3 sequence reads: CASTLVTGGTDTQYF. The CDR3 DNA reads TGTGCCAGCACACTCGTAACGGGAGGCACAGATACGCAGTATTTT.

The chain combines TRBV13 with TRBJ2-7, with D tentatively TRBD1 (6 bases). V gave up 2 bases and J gave up 0 bases, with 11 bases separating them. The CDR3 is 15 amino acids. The germline gives CDR1 PRHDT, CDR2 FYEKMQ (reference sequence). In DNA form, the CDR3 reads TGTGCCAGCAGCTTACAGGGGTCTCCCTCCTACGAGCAGTACTTC. Translation: CASSLQGSPSYEQYF.

This clonotype was observed many times. The chain links TRBV27 to TRBJ2-4; 8 bases map to TRBD2. J gave up 4 bases and V 6 bases, and 14 bases lay outside the gene matches. The length of the CDR3 is 17 residues. In germline, CDR1 is MNHEY, CDR2 SMNVEV (reference sequence). The CDR3 reads CASSPPGLAGSKNIQYF. In nucleotides, the CDR3 is TGTGCCAGCAGCCCCCCGGGGCTAGCGGGCTCAAAAAACATTCAGTACTTC.

The sample holds many counts of this clonotype. The CDR3 loop is CASSAGLAIETQYF. CDR3 in DNA: TGTGCCAGCAGCGCGGGACTAGCGATAGAGACCCAGTACTTC. The V and J genes are TRBV5-5 and TRBJ2-5; 10 bases are shared with TRBD2. The CDR3 sequence is 14 residues long. Germline V gene data show CDR1 as SGHKS and CDR2 as YYEKEE (reference sequence). V was clipped by 4 bases and J by 4 bases; unmatched bases: 4.